This T cell receptor (beta chain) derives from a study of T cell changes during pregnancy in multiple sclerosis. Assay: immunoSEQ multiplex PCR; the TCRdb copy retains only in-frame clones and omits some. The sample includes roughly 90,000 clones, about 91% of them seen just once. Germline V CDR1 and CDR2: MNHEY, SVGAGI. With 0 bases removed from V and 0 bases from J, the gap between germline ends came to 10 bases. The CDR3 extends over 16 amino acids. The receptor was derived from a female donor in good health, enrolled as a control in a pregnancy study. The sequences come from peripheral blood, collected in the first trimester of pregnancy. The chain is built from TRBV6-5 and TRBJ2-3; D unclear. The CDR3 DNA sequence: TGTGCCAGCAGTTACTCGTTTCAGGCCAGCACAGATACGCAGTATTTT. Protein: CASSYSFQASTDTQYF.